The T cell receptor (beta chain) described here comes from a study of T cells in localized non-small cell lung cancer (dated by TCRdb to 2020 to 2021). Regarding the study in general: T cell repertoires of 200 to 250 early-stage NSCLC patients were analyzed, with tumors being compared against uninvolved tumor-adjacent lungs. All 240 or so NSCLC patients in the cohort were treatment-naive and had localized lung tumors that were resected. NSCLC patients had a mean age of around 70 years, and 120 to 150 were male and about a hundred female.

CDR1 and CDR2 (SGHNT, YYREEE) derive from the germline V gene (reference sequence). Reading from cysteine to phenylalanine, the CDR3 counts 15 amino acids. CDR3 DNA only is kept here, 45 bases in frame from base 1. V is cut by 2 bases and J by 2 bases, and the space between the germline ends is 13 bases. The immunoSEQ Assay was used to sequence TCR beta CDR3 regions from DNA. On the authors' methods: To compute T cell density, TCR beta template counts were normalized to usable DNA, which was estimated by amplifying housekeeping genes. Richness was estimated with the preseqR package, extrapolating to 400,000 templates for PBMC samples and 120,000 templates for tissue samples. Clonality was defined by subtracting Pielou's evenness from one. Tissue-enriched TCRs were identified through differential abundance testing performed on productive amino-acid clonotypes, with a minimum total count of 5 and an alpha of 0.1. The Jaccard Index and the Morisita Overlap Index were used to measure how much the repertoires overlapped between compartments. GLIPH grouped TCR beta CDR3s together with public tetramer-defined viral CDR3s, and a viral motif had to include at least three viral sequences and also show V-gene enrichment. TCRdb carries this immuneACCESS record with in-frame sequences only. Its versions omit some clonotypes, under half of them owing to an unresolved V gene in the studies checked, with the rest unexplained. V and J calls and clone size are as listed in that table; D and trimming were resolved from the DNA. This sample has tens of thousands of clones in its table, and roughly 90% of those were observed once. Jointly, the top ten make up about 15% of the sample.

The paper as a whole reports these results and caveats: A median of approximately 55 of the top 100 tumor clones were detected in paired uninvolved adjacent lung, and 28 of these tumor clones were also found among the top 100 clones of the paired uninvolved adjacent lung. Because the study design was exploratory, TCR variables were selected using unadjusted p-values without false-discovery rate correction. Longer overall survival was associated with higher blood T cell density, whereas shorter survival was associated with higher adjacent-lung clonality. Uninvolved tumor-adjacent lung showed the highest T cell clonality, higher than tumor, which suggests more focused antigenic responses in the uninvolved tumor-adjacent lung. Multi-region tumor sequencing was not performed, so intratumor heterogeneity could not be excluded.

Details on this clone: Its antigen remains undetermined. No much larger clonotype is one base removed from it; base qualities were not supplied.

At diagnosis, tumor, uninvolved tumor-adjacent lung and peripheral blood were collected and then preserved as a mix of FFPE and fresh-frozen material. Blood samples were analyzed as peripheral blood mononuclear cells for TCR repertoire profiling. The TCR originated in a man between 40 and 69 years old with stage I squamous cell lung carcinoma. The chain is made from TRBV5-4 and TRBJ2-5; TRBD1 could be the D gene, as 5 bases match. Sequenced material: peripheral blood, taken before any cancer treatment. The encoded CDR3 is CASSFTGPLQETQYF. The DNA is TGTGCCAGCAGCTTCACAGGCCCCCTACAAGAGACCCAGTACTTC.